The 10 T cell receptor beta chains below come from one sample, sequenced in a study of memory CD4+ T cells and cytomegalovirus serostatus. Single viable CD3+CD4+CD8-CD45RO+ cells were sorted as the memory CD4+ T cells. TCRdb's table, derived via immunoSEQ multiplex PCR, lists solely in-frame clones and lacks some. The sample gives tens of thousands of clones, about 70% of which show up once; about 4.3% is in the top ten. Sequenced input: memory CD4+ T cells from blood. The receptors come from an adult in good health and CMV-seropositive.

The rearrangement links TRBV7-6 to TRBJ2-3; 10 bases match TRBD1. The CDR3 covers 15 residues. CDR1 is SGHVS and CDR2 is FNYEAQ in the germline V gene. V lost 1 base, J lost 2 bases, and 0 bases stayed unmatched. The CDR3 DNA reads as TGTGCCAGCAGCTTAGGACAGGGGGCCACAGATACGCAGTATTTT. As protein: CASSLGQGATDTQYF.

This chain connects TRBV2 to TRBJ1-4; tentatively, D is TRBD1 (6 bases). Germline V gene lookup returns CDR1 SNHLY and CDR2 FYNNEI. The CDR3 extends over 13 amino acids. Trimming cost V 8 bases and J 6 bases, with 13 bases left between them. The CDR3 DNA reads TGTGCCAGCTTGAGACACAGGGATGAAAAACTGTTTTTT. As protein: CASLRHRDEKLFF.

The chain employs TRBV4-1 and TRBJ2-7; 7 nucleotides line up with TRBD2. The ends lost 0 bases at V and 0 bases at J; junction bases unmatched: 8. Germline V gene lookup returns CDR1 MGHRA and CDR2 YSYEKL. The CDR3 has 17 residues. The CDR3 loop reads CASSQDYAGTISYEQYF. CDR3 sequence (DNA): TGCGCCAGCAGCCAAGATTATGCAGGGACTATCTCCTACGAGCAGTACTTC.

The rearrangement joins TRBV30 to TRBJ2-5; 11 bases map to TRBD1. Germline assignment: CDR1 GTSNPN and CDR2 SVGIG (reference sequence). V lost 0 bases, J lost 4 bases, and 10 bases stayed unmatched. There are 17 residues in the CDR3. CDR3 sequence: CAWSVREGQGAAETQYF. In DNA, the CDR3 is TGTGCCTGGAGTGTACGCGAAGGACAGGGGGCTGCAGAGACCCAGTACTTC.

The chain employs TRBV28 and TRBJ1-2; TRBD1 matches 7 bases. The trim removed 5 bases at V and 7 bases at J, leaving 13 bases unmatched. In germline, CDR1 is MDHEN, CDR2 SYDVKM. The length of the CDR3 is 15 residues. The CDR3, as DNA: TGTGCCAGCAGTCCCCACCATGAGGGGGCTCGTGGCTACACCTTC. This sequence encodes CASSPHHEGARGYTF.

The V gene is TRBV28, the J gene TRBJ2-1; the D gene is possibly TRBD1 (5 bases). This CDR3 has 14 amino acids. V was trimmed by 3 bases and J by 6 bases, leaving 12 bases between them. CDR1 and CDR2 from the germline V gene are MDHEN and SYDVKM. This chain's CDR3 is CASSLVQVGNEQFF. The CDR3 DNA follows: TGTGCCAGCAGTTTGGTACAGGTTGGCAATGAGCAGTTCTTC.

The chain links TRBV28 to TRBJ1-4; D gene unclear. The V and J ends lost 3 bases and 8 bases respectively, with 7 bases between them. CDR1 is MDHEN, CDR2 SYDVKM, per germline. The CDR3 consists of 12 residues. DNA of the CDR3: TGTGCCAGCAGTTTTCAGGTCGAAAAACTGTTTTTT. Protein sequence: CASSFQVEKLFF.

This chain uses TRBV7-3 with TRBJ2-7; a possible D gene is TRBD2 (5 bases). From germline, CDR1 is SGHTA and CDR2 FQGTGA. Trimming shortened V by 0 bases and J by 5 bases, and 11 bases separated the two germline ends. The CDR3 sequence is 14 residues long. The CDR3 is CASSLTSGLNEQYF. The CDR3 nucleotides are TGTGCCAGCAGCTTAACGTCGGGGTTAAACGAGCAGTACTTC.

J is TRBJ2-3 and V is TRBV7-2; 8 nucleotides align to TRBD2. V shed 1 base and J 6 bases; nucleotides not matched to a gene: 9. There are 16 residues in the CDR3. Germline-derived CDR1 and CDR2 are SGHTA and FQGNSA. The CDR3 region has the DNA TGTGCCAGCAGCTTAGAAGCGGGAGATGGCCTGGATACGCAGTATTTT. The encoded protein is CASSLEAGDGLDTQYF.

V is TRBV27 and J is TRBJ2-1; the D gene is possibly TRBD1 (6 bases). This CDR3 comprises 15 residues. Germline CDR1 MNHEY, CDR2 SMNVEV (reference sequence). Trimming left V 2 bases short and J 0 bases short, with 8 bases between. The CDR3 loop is CASSLQGSSYNEQFF. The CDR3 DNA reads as TGTGCCAGCAGTTTACAGGGGAGCTCCTACAATGAGCAGTTCTTC.